The clone carrying this T cell receptor beta chain appeared many times. This sample was taken from a study of T cells after yellow fever vaccination. Regarding the study as a whole: Contamination by abundant bulk-population clonotypes could be present in FACS-sorted repertoires.

The CDR3 consists of 12 residues. Per germline, CDR1 MGHRA and CDR2 YSYEKL. Trimming shortened V by 0 bases and J by 5 bases, and 4 bases separated the two germline ends. TCRdb itself ran the 5' RACE reads through MiXCR, one entry per CDR3 protein. The table includes tens of thousands of distinct CDR3 sequences, 3.4% detected once. This specimen was PBMCs, either bulk or a sorted T-cell subset (CD4+, CD8+, memory, or dextramer-sorted; not recorded which), taken roughly 45 days after the first yellow fever vaccination. The chain uses TRBV4-1 and TRBJ2-5; D is unresolved. The clonotype was recovered from a man in his late teens or twenties who received the YFV17D yellow fever vaccine. The DNA for the CDR3 is TGCGCCAGCAGCCAAGATCAGGAGACCCAGTACTTC. This sequence encodes CASSQDQETQYF.